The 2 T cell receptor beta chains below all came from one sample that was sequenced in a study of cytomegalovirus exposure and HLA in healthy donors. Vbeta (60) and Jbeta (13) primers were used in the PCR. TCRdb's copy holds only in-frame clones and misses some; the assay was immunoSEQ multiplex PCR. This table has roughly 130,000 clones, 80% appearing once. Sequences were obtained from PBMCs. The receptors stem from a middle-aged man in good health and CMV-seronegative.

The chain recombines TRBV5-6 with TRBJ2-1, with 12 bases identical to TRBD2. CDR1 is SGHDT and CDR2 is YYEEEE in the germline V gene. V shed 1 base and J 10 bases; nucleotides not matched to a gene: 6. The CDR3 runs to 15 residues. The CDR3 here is CASSLSPTSGGEQFF. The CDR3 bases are TGTGCCAGCAGCTTGAGCCCAACTAGCGGGGGGGAGCAGTTCTTC. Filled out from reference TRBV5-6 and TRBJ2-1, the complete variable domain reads DAGVTQSPTHLIKTRGQQVTLRCSPKSGHDTVSWYQQALGQGPQFIFQYYEEEERQRGNFPDRFSGHQFPNYSSELNVNALLLGDSALYLCASSLSPTSGGEQFFGPGTRLTVL.

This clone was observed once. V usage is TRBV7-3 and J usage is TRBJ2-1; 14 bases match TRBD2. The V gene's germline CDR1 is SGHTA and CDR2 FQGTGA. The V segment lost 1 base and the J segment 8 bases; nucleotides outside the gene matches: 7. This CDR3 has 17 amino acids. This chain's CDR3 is CASSLMGLAGDGDEQFF. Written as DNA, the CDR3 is TGTGCCAGCAGCTTAATGGGACTAGCGGGAGATGGGGATGAGCAGTTCTTC.